These 20 T cell receptor beta chains share one sample of origin, sequenced in a study of Graves' ophthalmopathy and Graves' hyperthyroidism. For repertoire sequencing, the TCR beta CDR3 regions were amplified from RNA transcripts. The authors performed first-round RT-PCR with HTBI primers and then a second-round multiplex PCR. Using its own MiXCR run on the multiplex PCR reads, TCRdb lists one record per CDR3 protein. The sample holds roughly 400,000 distinct CDR3 sequences, roughly 17% seen once. The sequenced sample consisted of peripheral blood. The receptors were gathered from an adult woman with stable Graves' hyperthyroidism.

This clonotype has a count of ten or more. The rearrangement joins TRBV15 to TRBJ1-1; 10 positions agree with TRBD1. The CDR3 has 14 residues. From germline, CDR1 is LNHNV and CDR2 YYDKDF (reference sequence). Unmatched junction bases numbered 3, after V lost 1 base and J lost 7 bases. CDR3 protein: CATSRAGTGDEAFF. Written as DNA, the CDR3 is TGTGCCACCAGCAGAGCCGGGACAGGGGATGAAGCTTTCTTT.

This chain joins TRBV15 and TRBJ1-1; no definite D call. This CDR3 has 16 residues. V was trimmed by 1 base and J by 4 bases, leaving 16 bases between them. The germline CDR1 and CDR2 sequences are LNHNV and YYDKDF (reference sequence). This CDR3 is CATSRARRGLSTEAFF. CDR3 sequence (DNA): TGTGCCACCAGCAGAGCCCGGAGAGGGTTGAGCACTGAAGCTTTCTTT.

This clonotype was counted ten times or more. The rearrangement joins TRBV25-1 to TRBJ2-5; D is unresolved. CDR1 is MGHDK and CDR2 is SYGVNS in the germline V gene. The CDR3 consists of 15 residues. V lost 1 base to trimming and J lost 5 bases, with 14 bases between them. Here the CDR3 DNA reads TGTGCCAGCAGTGAATCTAACAGTCCATGGGAGACCCAGTACTTC. This translates into CASSESNSPWETQYF. Combining the CDR3 with reference TRBV25-1 and TRBJ2-5 gives the whole variable domain EADIYQTPRYLVIGTGKKITLECSQTMGHDKMYWYQQDPGMELHLIHYSYGVNSTEKGDLSSESTVSRIRTEHFPLTLESARPSHTSQYLCASSESNSPWETQYFGPGTRLLVL.

The chain is built from TRBV14 and TRBJ2-3, with D unclear. The CDR3 has 15 amino acids. CDR1 and CDR2 (germline): SGHDN, FVKESK. V lost 0 bases, J lost 2 bases, and 9 bases lay in between. The CDR3 sequence is CASSQEASFTDTQYF. The CDR3 nucleotides read TGTGCCAGCAGCCAAGAGGCTAGTTTCACAGATACGCAGTATTTT.

There are many counts of this clonotype. The rearrangement joins TRBV20-1 to TRBJ2-5; D is unresolved. The CDR3 length is 11 residues. CDR1 and CDR2 from the germline V gene are DFQATT and SNEGSKA (reference sequence). Trimming removed 3 bases from V and 1 base from J, with 3 bases in between. CDR3 DNA sequence: TGCAGTGCTAGCGCCCAAGAGACCCAGTACTTC. Its protein product is CSASAQETQYF.

The V and J genes are TRBV7-2 and TRBJ2-7, with D maybe TRBD2 (6 bases). Trimming left V 5 bases short and J 3 bases short, with 14 bases between. Per the germline V gene, CDR1 is SGHTA and CDR2 is FQGNSA. CDR3 length: 14 residues. CDR3 DNA sequence: TGTGCCAGCAGCCCAGGGACTCATAACTACGAGCAGTACTTC. Its protein is CASSPGTHNYEQYF.

The chain links TRBV29-1 to TRBJ2-7; possibly TRBD2 for D (6 bases). Germline V gene sequence: CDR1 SQVTM, CDR2 ANQGSEA. The CDR3 is made up of 12 amino acids. V was cut by 1 base and J by 6 bases, with 10 bases left in between. The CDR3 nucleotides read TGCAGCGTTGAAGTCCCCGGGGGCGAGCAGTACTTC. Translated: CSVEVPGGEQYF.

The sample holds many counts of this clonotype. The genes are TRBV2 and TRBJ1-2; D is unresolved. CDR3 size: 9 residues. Trimming removed 6 bases from V and 8 bases from J, with 4 bases in between. Germline V gene lookup returns CDR1 SNHLY and CDR2 FYNNEI. CDR3 sequence: CASSQGYTF. The CDR3 region has the DNA TGTGCCAGCAGCCAAGGCTACACCTTC.

This clonotype was recorded at least ten times. This rearrangement joins TRBV28 to TRBJ2-7; tentatively, D is TRBD1 (5 bases). The CDR3 runs 15 residues. The germline V and J ends were trimmed by 4 bases and 0 bases, with 13 bases remaining between them. Germline V gene data show CDR1 as MDHEN and CDR2 as SYDVKM. CDR3 in DNA: TGTGCCAGCAGTTCCCCGGTGGGGCCCTCCTACGAGCAGTACTTC. This codes for CASSSPVGPSYEQYF.

This clonotype was seen at least ten times. This sequence joins TRBV25-1 and TRBJ2-7; 7 bases are a match to TRBD1. The CDR3 has 12 residues. Unmatched junction bases numbered 3, after V lost 5 bases and J lost 5 bases. The germline gives CDR1 MGHDK, CDR2 SYGVNS. The CDR3 reads CASSTGANEQYF. CDR3 nucleotides: TGTGCCAGCAGTACAGGGGCCAACGAGCAGTACTTC.

V gene TRBV7-2 combines with J gene TRBJ2-2; no clear D. Trimming pared 5 bases from V and 2 bases from J, leaving 12 bases between. The CDR3 has 15 amino acids. Per the germline V gene, CDR1 is SGHTA and CDR2 is FQGNSA. The CDR3 DNA reads TGTGCCAGCAGCGCTGTTAGGCTTAACACCGGGGAGCTGTTTTTT. This gives the protein CASSAVRLNTGELFF.

This clonotype was detected many times. The chain uses TRBV20-1 and TRBJ1-1, with D perhaps TRBD1 (6 bases). Deletions cut 1 base from V and 4 bases from J, with 10 bases between. This CDR3 is built from 13 residues. Germline CDR1 reads DFQATT; CDR2 reads SNEGSKA (reference sequence). The CDR3: CSARAVGATEAFF. The CDR3 DNA follows: TGCAGTGCTAGAGCAGTGGGGGCCACTGAAGCTTTCTTT.

CDR3 bases: TGTGCCAGCTCACCAGCCGGGACAGGGGGCCCCTACGAGCAGTACTTC. As protein: CASSPAGTGGPYEQYF. V gene TRBV18 combines with J gene TRBJ2-7, with TRBD1 matching over 12 bases. V shed 2 bases, J shed 2 bases, and the junction held 4 bases outside the gene matches. The germline V gene has CDR1 KGHSH and CDR2 LQKENI. This CDR3 is 16 amino acids long.

This clonotype was seen once. This could be a read error, since a much larger clone is one nucleotide away. V gene TRBV15 combines with J gene TRBJ2-7; 7 nucleotides agree with TRBD1. This CDR3 is 15 amino acids long. The germline gives CDR1 LNHNV, CDR2 YYDKDF (reference sequence). Written as DNA, the CDR3 is TGTGCCATCAGCAGGACCCGGGACAGCTCCTACGAGCAGTACTTC. It specifies CAISRTRDSSYEQYF. Supplemented by reference TRBV15 and TRBJ2-7, the full variable domain reads DAMVIQNPRYQVTQFGKPVTLSCSQTLNHNVMYWYQQKSSQAPKLLFHYYDKDFNNEADTPDNFQSRRPNTSFCFLDIRSPGLGDTAMYLCAISRTRDSSYEQYFGPGTRLTVT.

This clonotype was observed at least ten times. The chain links TRBV12-3 or TRBV12-4 to TRBJ2-6, with 8 bases lining up with TRBD1. V dropped 4 bases and J dropped 1; count of bases not matched to a gene: 9. This CDR3 has 18 residues. Written as DNA, the CDR3 is TGTGCCAGCAGTTCCTCAGGGGGCGTTCGGTCTGGGGCCAACGTCCTGACTTTC. This gives the protein CASSSSGGVRSGANVLTF.

This clonotype was seen ten or more times. The CDR3 DNA reads as TGTGCCAGCAGCTCACCGGGACTTTCCCCCAAGTCCCGGGAGACCCAGTACTTC. This sequence encodes CASSSPGLSPKSRETQYF. This chain connects TRBV28 to TRBJ2-5; D possibly corresponds to TRBD2 (6 bases). The V end was cut by 6 bases, the J end by 5 bases, with 28 bases between. CDR1 and CDR2 (germline): MDHEN, SYDVKM. The length of the CDR3 is 18 residues.

This clonotype was seen more than once but under ten times. One end of the junction fails to match germline, which may point to a read error. This chain uses TRBV29-1 with TRBJ2-4; D is ambiguous. CDR1 is SQVTM and CDR2 is ANQGSEA in the germline V gene. This CDR3 has 16 amino acids. The CDR3 region has the DNA TGCAGCGTTGAAACACATCTCCCCGGTGACAAAAACATTAAGTACTTC. It is translated as CSVETHLPGDKNIKYF.

Of note for this clonotype: One base away lies a much larger clone, so this may be a sequencing read error. The chain links TRBV5-1 to TRBJ2-7; D may be TRBD2 (5 bases). This CDR3 is built from 14 residues. CDR1 and CDR2 (germline): SGHRS, YFSETQ. The CDR3 sequence is CVSSLVRGSYEQYF. CDR3 DNA: TGCGTCAGCAGCTTGGTTCGGGGCTCCTACGAGCAGTACTTC.

This chain uses TRBV2 with TRBJ1-6; 7 nucleotides agree with TRBD1. Germline trimming cut 8 bases from V and 9 bases from J; bases unmatched to any gene: 4. CDR1 SNHLY and CDR2 FYNNEI come from the germline V gene. The CDR3 length is 12 residues. The CDR3 loop is CASSQGSSPLHF. CDR3 DNA sequence: TGTGCCAGCTCACAGGGGTCTTCACCCCTCCACTTT.

There are many counts of this clonotype. The chain is built from TRBV25-1 and TRBJ1-5, with D hard to call. The germline V gene has CDR1 MGHDK and CDR2 SYGVNS. V shed 4 bases and J shed 0 bases, with 13 bases lying between them. This CDR3 spans 16 amino acids. CDR3 DNA: TGTGCCAGCAGTGGGACCCGGGGTAGTAGCAATCAGCCCCAGCATTTT. This translates into CASSGTRGSSNQPQHF. The full variable domain, with the rest looked up from reference TRBV25-1 and TRBJ1-5, is EADIYQTPRYLVIGTGKKITLECSQTMGHDKMYWYQQDPGMELHLIHYSYGVNSTEKGDLSSESTVSRIRTEHFPLTLESARPSHTSQYLCASSGTRGSSNQPQHFGDGTRLSIL.